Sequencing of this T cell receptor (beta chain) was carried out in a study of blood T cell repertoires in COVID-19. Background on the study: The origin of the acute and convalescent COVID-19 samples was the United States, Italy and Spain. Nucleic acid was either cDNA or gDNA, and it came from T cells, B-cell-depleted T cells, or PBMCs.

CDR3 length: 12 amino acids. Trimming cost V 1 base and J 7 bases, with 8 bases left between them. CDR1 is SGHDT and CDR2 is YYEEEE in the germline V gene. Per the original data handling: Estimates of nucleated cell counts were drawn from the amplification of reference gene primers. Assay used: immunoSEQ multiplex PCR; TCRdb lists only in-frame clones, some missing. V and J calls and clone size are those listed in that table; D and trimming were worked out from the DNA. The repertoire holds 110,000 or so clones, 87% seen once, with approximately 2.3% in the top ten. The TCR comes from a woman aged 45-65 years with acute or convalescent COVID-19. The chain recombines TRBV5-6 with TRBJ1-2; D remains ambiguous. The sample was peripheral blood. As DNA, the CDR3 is TGTGCCAGCAGCTTGTCCTCCGTTGGCTACACCTTC. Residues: CASSLSSVGYTF.